One sample yielded the 25 T cell receptor beta chains listed below, sequenced in a study of cytomegalovirus exposure and HLA in healthy donors. The primer mix had 60 Vbeta and 13 Jbeta primers. Sequencing was performed with immunoSEQ multiplex PCR; in TCRdb, only in-frame clones are kept and a portion is missing. The sample has 120,000 to 150,000 clones, 70% to 80% seen once. Sequencing was performed on PBMCs. The receptors stem from a female donor in good health and CMV-seronegative.

The chain links TRBV19 to TRBJ2-7; TRBD1 matches at 10 bases. V lost 6 bases and J lost 0; bases outside the gene matches: 5. This CDR3 has 15 amino acids. Germline CDR1 LNHDA, CDR2 SQIVND (reference sequence). The CDR3 nucleotides are TGTGCCAGTAGCTTGGGACAGGGGACCTCCTACGAGCAGTACTTC. It specifies CASSLGQGTSYEQYF.

The V call is TRBV5-4, the J call TRBJ1-2; the match to TRBD1 covers 7 bases. The CDR3 extends over 14 amino acids. Germline CDR1 reads SGHNT; CDR2 reads YYREEE (reference sequence). After removal of 0 bases from V and 4 bases from J, the junction contained 3 bases not matched to a gene. The DNA of the CDR3 is TGTGCCAGCAGCTTGGACAGGGGTACCTATGGCTACACCTTC. It yields the protein CASSLDRGTYGYTF.

This chain uses TRBV19 with TRBJ2-3; tentatively, D is TRBD2 (6 bases). This CDR3 region has 14 residues. Trimming pared 6 bases from V and 4 bases from J, leaving 14 bases between. Germline loops: CDR1 LNHDA, CDR2 SQIVND (reference sequence). CDR3 DNA sequence: TGTGCCAGTAGGGGTAGCGGTTGGGCAGATACGCAGTATTTT. It yields the protein CASRGSGWADTQYF.

V gene TRBV7-3 combines with J gene TRBJ2-4; maybe TRBD1 (6 bases). The CDR3 sequence is 13 residues long. V lost 5 bases to trimming and J lost 7 bases, with 12 bases between them. The germline gives CDR1 SGHTA, CDR2 FQGTGA. The CDR3 region has the DNA TGTGCCAGCAGCCAACAGGGATGGAACATTCAGTACTTC. As protein: CASSQQGWNIQYF.

The V call is TRBV5-5, the J call TRBJ2-7; TRBD1 is a possible D gene (5 bases). With 2 bases removed from V and 4 bases from J, the gap between germline ends came to 10 bases. Germline CDR1 is SGHKS and CDR2 is YYEKEE (reference sequence). The CDR3 runs 13 residues. In DNA form, the CDR3 reads TGTGCCAGCAGCTTAAGGGGATGGTACGAGCAGTACTTC. Protein sequence: CASSLRGWYEQYF.

The gene calls are TRBV5-4 and TRBJ2-3; the D is unclear. Trimming took 0 bases from V and 3 from J, leaving 8 bases between them. Germline assignment: CDR1 SGHNT and CDR2 YYREEE (reference sequence). The CDR3 is 14 amino acids. The CDR3 DNA reads TGTGCCAGCAGCTTGGTCTCCACAACAGATACGCAGTATTTT. It encodes CASSLVSTTDTQYF. The entire variable domain, with the rest obtained from reference TRBV5-4 and TRBJ2-3, is as follows: ETGVTQSPTHLIKTRGQQVTLRCSSQSGHNTVSWYQQALGQGPQFIFQYYREEENGRGNFPPRFSGLQFPNYSSELNVNALELDDSALYLCASSLVSTTDTQYFGPGTRLTVL.

The chain uses TRBV28 and TRBJ1-2, with D possibly being TRBD1 (5 bases). The CDR3 is made up of 14 amino acids. Trimming took off 7 bases at V and 5 bases at J, with 17 bases between the two ends. Germline V gene data show CDR1 as MDHEN and CDR2 as SYDVKM. This chain's CDR3 is CASTPQGQTYGYTF. CDR3 nucleotide sequence: TGTGCCAGCACTCCCCAGGGCCAAACATATGGCTACACCTTC.

The chain is built from TRBV6-1 and TRBJ2-1, with TRBD2 matching over 8 bases. The trim removed 8 bases at V and 2 bases at J, leaving 5 bases unmatched. The CDR3 has 14 residues. Germline CDR1 and CDR2: MNHNS and SASEGT. The CDR3 spells CASAGRGTYNEQFF. The CDR3 DNA follows: TGTGCCAGCGCCGGGAGGGGGACCTACAATGAGCAGTTCTTC.

The chain links TRBV5-5 to TRBJ2-7, with D perhaps matching TRBD2 (5 bases). The CDR3 has 18 amino acids. Germline V gene sequence: CDR1 SGHKS, CDR2 YYEKEE (reference sequence). The V end was cut by 0 bases, the J end by 1 base, with 20 bases between. CDR3: CASSLALGAAGFSYEQYF. Written as DNA, the CDR3 is TGTGCCAGCAGCTTGGCCCTGGGAGCCGCAGGATTTTCCTACGAGCAGTACTTC. The whole variable domain, filled in from reference TRBV5-5 and TRBJ2-7, reads DAGVTQSPTHLIKTRGQQVTLRCSPISGHKSVSWYQQVLGQGPQFIFQYYEKEERGRGNFPDRFSARQFPNYSSELNVNALLLGDSALYLCASSLALGAAGFSYEQYFGPGTRLTVT.

This clone occurred a few times. The V gene is TRBV5-1, the J gene TRBJ1-1, with D maybe TRBD1 (6 bases). V dropped 1 base and J dropped 1 base, with 11 bases sitting between them. Germline V gene data show CDR1 as SGHRS and CDR2 as YFSETQ. The CDR3 has 15 residues. The CDR3 sequence is CASSLSGTRNTEAFF. CDR3 coding DNA: TGCGCCAGCAGCTTGAGCGGGACACGGAACACTGAAGCTTTCTTT.

To note about this clone: An end of the junction differs from the germline gene, which may be a read error. The chain combines TRBV7-7 with TRBJ2-2; 8 nucleotides align to TRBD1. The CDR3 is made up of 15 amino acids. Per germline, CDR1 SSHAT and CDR2 FNYEAQ (reference sequence). The CDR3 spells CASSRDRGRTGELFF. Written as DNA, the CDR3 is TGTGCTAGCAGCCGCGACAGGGGAAGGACCGGGGAGCTGTTTTTT.

This chain uses TRBV7-2 with TRBJ2-2; tentative D call: TRBD2 (6 bases). Germline V lookup: CDR1 SGHTA, CDR2 FQGNSA. Trimming left V 3 bases short and J 1 base short, with 15 bases between. The CDR3 length is 17 residues. The CDR3 reads CASSFPRVGGNTGELFF. The CDR3, as DNA: TGTGCCAGCAGCTTCCCTCGTGTGGGGGGGAACACCGGGGAGCTGTTTTTT.

V gene TRBV30 combines with J gene TRBJ1-5; 7 positions agree with TRBD1. V was clipped by 5 bases and J by 5 bases; unmatched bases: 3. There are 12 residues in the CDR3. CDR1 and CDR2 (germline): GTSNPN, SVGIG (reference sequence). DNA for the CDR3: TGTGCCTGGGGCAGGGGGGATCAGCCCCAGCATTTT. It yields the protein CAWGRGDQPQHF.

This chain connects TRBV10-3 to TRBJ2-3, with D possibly being TRBD1 (6 bases). V lost 7 bases, J lost 0 bases, and 11 bases lay in between. CDR3 size: 14 residues. Germline loops: CDR1 ENHRY, CDR2 SYGVKD. The DNA for the CDR3 is TGTGCCATCAAGGGGGAGCCTAGCACAGATACGCAGTATTTT. Translating it yields CAIKGEPSTDTQYF.

The genes are TRBV2 and TRBJ2-2; 8 bases align to TRBD1. The CDR3 spans 14 residues. Per the germline V gene, CDR1 is SNHLY and CDR2 is FYNNEI. Trimming cost V 6 bases and J 4 bases; bases outside gene matches: 4. The CDR3 sequence is CASRDRESTGELFF. The DNA of the CDR3 is TGTGCCAGCAGGGACAGGGAGAGCACCGGGGAGCTGTTTTTT.

The V call is TRBV11-2, the J call TRBJ1-1, with D uncertain. The V gene's germline CDR1 is SGHAT and CDR2 FQNNGV. V shed 2 bases and J shed 1 base, with 11 bases lying between them. CDR3 length equals 15 residues. CDR3 DNA: TGTGCCAGCAGCTTACTCGGAGGGTCGAACACTGAAGCTTTCTTT. It is translated as CASSLLGGSNTEAFF.

The chain links TRBV7-6 to TRBJ2-7; 7 nucleotides align to TRBD2. Germline loops: CDR1 SGHVS, CDR2 FNYEAQ. CDR3 size: 16 residues. Trimming removed 4 bases from V and 2 bases from J; junction bases left unmatched: 11. The CDR3 loop reads CASSSYRGREPYEQYF. In nucleotides, the CDR3 is TGTGCCAGCAGCTCCTATAGAGGGAGGGAGCCCTACGAGCAGTACTTC.

The sample holds a few counts of this clone. The chain uses TRBV10-1 and TRBJ1-6, with no clear D. The germline CDR1 and CDR2 sequences are WNHNN and SYGVQD (reference sequence). Trimming pared 3 bases from V and 0 bases from J, leaving 9 bases between. The CDR3 spans 16 residues. The CDR3 region is CASSDREGSYNSPLHF. The CDR3 coding sequence is TGCGCCAGCAGTGATCGGGAGGGCTCCTATAATTCACCCCTCCACTTT.

V usage is TRBV9 and J usage is TRBJ2-5; tentative D call: TRBD2 (6 bases). The CDR3 is 14 residues long. CDR1 and CDR2 (germline): SGDLS, YYNGEE. Trimming left V 3 bases short and J 1 base short, with 10 bases between. Here the CDR3 reads CASSAGTSQETQYF. The CDR3 DNA follows: TGTGCCAGCAGCGCCGGGACTTCCCAAGAGACCCAGTACTTC. The full variable domain, rest sourced from reference TRBV9 and TRBJ2-5, is DSGVTQTPKHLITATGQRVTLRCSPRSGDLSVYWYQQSLDQGLQFLIQYYNGEERAKGNILERFSAQQFPDLHSELNLSSLELGDSALYFCASSAGTSQETQYFGPGTRLLVL.

V usage is TRBV30 and J usage is TRBJ1-2; D might be TRBD1 (6 bases). Germline values: CDR1 GTSNPN, CDR2 SVGIG (reference sequence). V shed 6 bases and J shed 8 bases, with 13 bases lying between them. The CDR3 spans 11 residues. The chain's CDR3 is CACQQGRGYTF. Here the CDR3 DNA reads TGTGCCTGCCAACAGGGAAGAGGCTACACCTTC. Supplemented by reference TRBV30 and TRBJ1-2, the full variable domain reads SQTIHQWPATLVQPVGSPLSLECTVEGTSNPNLYWYRQAAGRGLQLLFYSVGIGQISSEVPQNLSASRPQDRQFILSSKKLLLSDSGFYLCACQQGRGYTFGSGTRLTVV.

CDR3 sequence: CASRYLPRGEQETQYF. The CDR3 nucleotides read TGTGCCAGCAGGTATCTTCCCCGGGGAGAGCAAGAGACCCAGTACTTC. The rearrangement joins TRBV2 to TRBJ2-5; D possibly corresponds to TRBD2 (5 bases). Germline CDR1 is SNHLY and CDR2 is FYNNEI. The ends were cut back, 6 bases at V and 2 bases at J, with 19 bases in the middle. This CDR3 is 16 amino acids long.

The chain carries TRBV5-4 and TRBJ2-5, with a weak D call TRBD1 (6 bases). The germline V gene encodes CDR1 SGHNT and CDR2 YYREEE (reference sequence). CDR3 length: 13 amino acids. The ends were cut back, 4 bases at V and 5 bases at J, with 12 bases in the middle. CDR3 region: CASSHRGKETQYF. The CDR3 nucleotides are TGTGCCAGCAGCCATAGGGGGAAGGAGACCCAGTACTTC.

The chain employs TRBV6-1 and TRBJ1-1; D is possibly TRBD1 (5 bases). Germline loops: CDR1 MNHNS, CDR2 SASEGT. Trimming pared 2 bases from V and 5 bases from J, leaving 9 bases between. CDR3 length: 13 residues. The CDR3 bases are TGTGCCAGCAGTGAATACCAGGGAACTGAAGCTTTCTTT. It specifies CASSEYQGTEAFF.

The chain uses TRBV7-2 and TRBJ2-7; maybe TRBD2 (5 bases). Germline V gene data show CDR1 as SGHTA and CDR2 as FQGNSA. Trimming cost V 4 bases and J 6 bases, with 16 bases left between them. This CDR3 comprises 14 residues. In nucleotides, the CDR3 is TGTGCCAGCAGCTCCAGAAACCTAGCCTTCGAGCAGTACTTC. Its translation: CASSSRNLAFEQYF.

This chain joins TRBV12-5 and TRBJ2-1, with a tentative D call TRBD2 (5 bases). Germline values: CDR1 LGHNT, CDR2 FRNRAP. This CDR3 contains 12 residues. Trimming took off 3 bases at V and 8 bases at J, with 8 bases between the two ends. The CDR3 loop is CASGLFGDEQFF. CDR3 DNA: TGTGCTAGTGGTTTATTCGGGGATGAGCAGTTCTTC.